Each of the 23 T cell receptor beta chains below was sequenced from the same sample in a study of blood T cell repertoires in COVID-19. Only in-frame clones appear in the TCRdb table, and some are missing; sequencing was by immunoSEQ multiplex PCR. The data hold 400,000 or so clones, with 80% to 90% observed a single time. Sequencing was done on a sample of PBMCs or T cells enriched from blood (not recorded which). The receptors were sampled from a man in his forties or fifties in a cohort exposed to, infected with or recovered from COVID-19 (not recorded which).

The chain uses TRBV27 and TRBJ2-1; D may be TRBD2 (6 bases). This CDR3 spans 12 amino acids. Germline V CDR1 and CDR2: MNHEY, SMNVEV (reference sequence). V was shortened by 4 bases and J by 12 bases, with 13 bases between the two germline ends. The CDR3 region has the DNA TGTGCCAGCAGTTCGGGCCTCGGGGGGCAGTTCTTC. It specifies CASSSGLGGQFF.

The chain recombines TRBV5-4 with TRBJ2-1; TRBD1 matches 8 bases. V trimming: 1 base; J trimming: 5 bases; junction bases outside the gene matches: 8. From germline, CDR1 is SGHNT and CDR2 YYREEE (reference sequence). The CDR3 contains 16 residues. The CDR3 coding sequence is TGTGCCAGCAGCTTGCCGGACAGGGTGGGGAACAATGAGCAGTTCTTC. It translates to CASSLPDRVGNNEQFF.

The genes are TRBV19 and TRBJ2-1; 9 positions match TRBD2. There are 17 residues in the CDR3. Germline CDR1 LNHDA, CDR2 SQIVND (reference sequence). V trimming: 2 bases; J trimming: 0 bases; junction bases outside the gene matches: 5. Here the CDR3 DNA reads TGTGCCAGTAGTATATCTAGCGGGGCCTTCTCCTACAATGAGCAGTTCTTC. It translates to CASSISSGAFSYNEQFF.

The rearrangement uses TRBV14 and TRBJ2-2; 12 nucleotides agree with TRBD2. V gave up 3 bases and J gave up 5 bases; unmatched junction bases: 7. Germline V CDR1 and CDR2: SGHDN, FVKESK. The CDR3 spans 17 residues. Here the CDR3 DNA reads TGTGCCAGCAGCCACTACCTAGCGGGAGGGCCTACCGGGGAGCTGTTTTTT. The encoded protein is CASSHYLAGGPTGELFF.

The chain combines TRBV9 with TRBJ2-3, with D possibly being TRBD2 (5 bases). CDR1 SGDLS and CDR2 YYNGEE come from the germline V gene. The CDR3 covers 15 residues. The V end was cut by 4 bases, the J end by 5 bases, with 17 bases between. CDR3 residues: CASSTSGIDEDTQYF. DNA for the CDR3: TGTGCCAGCAGCACCTCGGGAATCGATGAAGATACGCAGTATTTT.

V gene TRBV6-1 combines with J gene TRBJ1-2; TRBD1 might be the D (5 bases). With 2 bases removed from V and 5 bases from J, the gap between germline ends came to 15 bases. Germline CDR1 MNHNS, CDR2 SASEGT. CDR3 length: 15 residues. DNA for the CDR3: TGTGCCAGCAGTGAACTTGGGAGCGGGACTTATGGCTACACCTTC. This translates into CASSELGSGTYGYTF.

The table lists this clone with a count of one. The rearrangement uses TRBV6-5 and TRBJ2-1; 7 positions match TRBD1. Trimming removed 6 bases from V and 5 bases from J; junction bases left unmatched: 10. Germline V gives CDR1 MNHEY, CDR2 SVGAGI. The CDR3 runs to 15 residues. Here the CDR3 reads CASSWTGMSDNEQFF. DNA of the CDR3: TGTGCCAGCAGCTGGACAGGAATGAGCGACAATGAGCAGTTCTTC.

The CDR3 spells CASSLPLTGRSNTGELFF. CDR3 in DNA: TGTGCCAGCAGCTTACCCTTGACAGGGAGAAGTAACACCGGGGAGCTGTTTTTT. The chain is built from TRBV7-9 and TRBJ2-2; 7 nucleotides match TRBD1. This CDR3 is 18 amino acids long. With 2 bases clipped from V and 2 bases from J, the junction kept 11 bases outside the gene matches. Germline V gene data show CDR1 as SEHNR and CDR2 as FQNEAQ (reference sequence).

This chain links TRBV21-1 with TRBJ1-3; the D call in the table, TRBD1, was not verified against the DNA. TRBV21-1 is a listed pseudogene. CDR3 size: 19 residues. Written as DNA, the CDR3 is TGTGCCAGCAGCAGGGACAGGGCGCTTGACAAGAGCTCTGGAAACACCATATATTTT. Protein: CASSRDRALDKSSGNTIYF.

The chain has TRBV6-5 and TRBJ1-5; a weak D match, TRBD1 (6 bases). Germline loops: CDR1 MNHEY, CDR2 SVGAGI. Trimming pared 7 bases from V and 1 base from J, leaving 8 bases between. This CDR3 spans 13 amino acids. This CDR3 reads CASTGQSNQPQHF. CDR3 bases: TGTGCCAGCACCGGACAGAGCAATCAGCCCCAGCATTTT.

This chain links TRBV5-1 with TRBJ2-1; 8 bases line up with TRBD2. Trimming cost V 1 base and J 7 bases; bases outside gene matches: 4. This CDR3 is built from 14 residues. The germline gives CDR1 SGHRS, CDR2 YFSETQ. The DNA for the CDR3 is TGCGCCAGCAGCTTGTCCGGGAGGGGGAATGAGCAGTTCTTC. It is translated as CASSLSGRGNEQFF.

This clone was observed once. Other DNA sequences within the sample encode an identical CDR3. The chain recombines TRBV6-5 with TRBJ1-6, with D maybe TRBD1 (5 bases). Trimming shortened V by 2 bases and J by 6 bases, and 8 bases separated the two germline ends. Germline V gene sequence: CDR1 MNHEY, CDR2 SVGAGI. The CDR3 sequence is 14 residues long. This CDR3 reads CASSYGGGNSPLHF. The CDR3 DNA reads TGTGCCAGCAGTTACGGGGGAGGTAATTCACCCCTCCACTTT.

V is TRBV6-5 and J is TRBJ2-1; TRBD1 matches at 7 bases. The CDR3 runs to 15 residues. Germline loops: CDR1 MNHEY, CDR2 SVGAGI. V was pared by 6 bases and J by 3 bases, with 8 bases of the junction left unmatched. The CDR3 bases are TGTGCCAGCAGAAGACACGGACAGGTCTACAATGAGCAGTTCTTC. Its protein is CASRRHGQVYNEQFF.

This sequence joins TRBV7-9 and TRBJ2-1; 10 bases are shared with TRBD1. V shed 3 bases, J shed 6 bases, and the junction held 2 bases outside the gene matches. This CDR3 contains 14 residues. Germline V gene sequence: CDR1 SEHNR, CDR2 FQNEAQ (reference sequence). CDR3 in DNA: TGTGCCAGCAGCTTTGGACAGGGGGTCAATGAGCAGTTCTTC. Its translation is CASSFGQGVNEQFF.

The V call is TRBV28, the J call TRBJ1-4; D is uncertain. The CDR3 loop spans 12 amino acids. The germline gives CDR1 MDHEN, CDR2 SYDVKM. The ends were cut back, 6 bases at V and 3 bases at J, with 5 bases in the middle. CDR3 sequence: CASRQSNEKLFF. The CDR3 nucleotides are TGTGCCAGCAGGCAGTCTAATGAAAAACTGTTTTTT. Together with reference TRBV28 and TRBJ1-4, the CDR3 gives the full variable domain: DVKVTQSSRYLVKRTGEKVFLECVQDMDHENMFWYRQDPGLGLRLIYFSYDVKMKEKGDIPEGYSVSREKKERFSLILESASTNQTSMYLCASRQSNEKLFFGSGTQLSVL.

The V call is TRBV2, the J call TRBJ2-3, with D possibly TRBD1 on 6 matching bases. V lost 7 bases to trimming and J lost 11 bases, with 16 bases between them. This CDR3 is built from 12 residues. Germline V gene sequence: CDR1 SNHLY, CDR2 FYNNEI. The CDR3 sequence is CASNGDTGGQYF. The CDR3 nucleotides read TGTGCCAGCAACGGGGACACTGGCGGGCAGTATTTT.

This chain links TRBV4-1 with TRBJ1-1; D possibly corresponds to TRBD1 (5 bases). Trimming took off 3 bases at V and 0 bases at J, with 11 bases between the two ends. From germline, CDR1 is MGHRA and CDR2 YSYEKL. The CDR3 sequence is 15 residues long. CDR3 coding DNA: TGCGCCAGCAGCCATACAGGAACCCTGAACACTGAAGCTTTCTTT. Residues: CASSHTGTLNTEAFF.

The J gene is TRBJ1-1, the V gene TRBV11-2; D is undetermined. Germline-derived CDR1 and CDR2 are SGHAT and FQNNGV. There are 14 residues in the CDR3. V was cut by 5 bases and J by 1 base, with 11 bases left in between. As DNA, the CDR3 is TGTGCCAGCAGCCCAGAACGCCCGAACACTGAAGCTTTCTTT. Translation gives CASSPERPNTEAFF.

The CDR3 reads CASTGQGRADTQYF. The CDR3 nucleotides read TGTGCCAGCACCGGACAGGGTAGGGCAGATACGCAGTATTTT. The chain employs TRBV6-5 and TRBJ2-3, with TRBD1 matching over 8 bases. The CDR3 is 14 amino acids. Trimming removed 7 bases from V and 4 bases from J; junction bases left unmatched: 7. CDR1 and CDR2 from the germline V gene are MNHEY and SVGAGI.

There are a few counts of this clone. The J gene is TRBJ2-7, the V gene TRBV7-8; 7 bases map to TRBD1. The germline gives CDR1 SGHVS, CDR2 FQNEAQ. Trimming at V came to 1 base and at J to 6 bases, leaving 6 bases not matched to a gene. This CDR3 spans 14 amino acids. The CDR3 nucleotides read TGTGCCAGCAGCTTAGTTGCAGGGGGAAGCGAGCAGTACTTC. Translating gives CASSLVAGGSEQYF.

This clone was detected once. The CDR3 loop is CASSFGRGNSPLHF. In DNA form, the CDR3 reads TGTGCCAGCAGTTTCGGCAGGGGTAATTCACCCCTCCACTTT. The V call is TRBV6-5, the J call TRBJ1-6; a weak D match, TRBD1 (6 bases). V was trimmed by 4 bases and J by 6 bases, leaving 10 bases between them. The CDR3 runs 14 residues. The germline gives CDR1 MNHEY, CDR2 SVGAGI.

The V call is TRBV7-8, the J call TRBJ2-3; TRBD1 matches at 10 bases. The ends lost 1 base at V and 11 bases at J; junction bases unmatched: 9. The CDR3 contains 15 residues. Germline V gives CDR1 SGHVS, CDR2 FQNEAQ. In DNA, the CDR3 is TGTGCCAGCAGCTTAGACGGGACAGGGGATGATCTGCAGTATTTT. Its protein product is CASSLDGTGDDLQYF.

The rearrangement uses TRBV3-1 (or the pseudogene TRBV3-2) and TRBJ1-2, with 10 bases lining up with TRBD1. V lost 1 base, J lost 4 bases, and 3 bases stayed unmatched. The germline gives CDR1 LGHDT, CDR2 YNNKEL (reference sequence). The CDR3 consists of 15 residues. CDR3 residues: CASSQGQGAVYGYTF. The CDR3 nucleotides are TGTGCCAGCAGCCAAGGACAGGGGGCAGTCTATGGCTACACCTTC.